Below, one T cell receptor beta chain is given with its context. Antigen specificity is unknown. The record originates from a study of T cells after yellow fever vaccination. The TCR cDNA carried a universal primer site and UMIs from 5'RACE template switching. From the 5' RACE reads, TCRdb called clonotypes with MiXCR, one entry per CDR3 protein. Of under 300,000 distinct CDR3 sequences listed, less than 8.5% are singletons. Study-wide points: Abundant bulk-population clonotypes could contaminate the FACS-sorted repertoires.

This sequence was found in a man aged 30 to 45 who received the YFV17D yellow fever vaccine. Specimen: CD4+ T cells sorted from PBMCs, collected 15 days after the yellow fever booster vaccination.

CDR3 sequence (DNA): TGCGCCAGCAGCCCCTGGGGGGGGGCCAACGTCCTGACTTTC. Protein product: CASSPWGGANVLTF. The V call is TRBV5-1, the J call TRBJ2-6; D tentatively reads TRBD1 or TRBD2 (5 bases each). The CDR3 covers 14 residues. The germline V and J ends were trimmed by 4 bases and 4 bases, with 9 bases remaining between them. Germline V gene sequence: CDR1 SGHRS, CDR2 YFSETQ.